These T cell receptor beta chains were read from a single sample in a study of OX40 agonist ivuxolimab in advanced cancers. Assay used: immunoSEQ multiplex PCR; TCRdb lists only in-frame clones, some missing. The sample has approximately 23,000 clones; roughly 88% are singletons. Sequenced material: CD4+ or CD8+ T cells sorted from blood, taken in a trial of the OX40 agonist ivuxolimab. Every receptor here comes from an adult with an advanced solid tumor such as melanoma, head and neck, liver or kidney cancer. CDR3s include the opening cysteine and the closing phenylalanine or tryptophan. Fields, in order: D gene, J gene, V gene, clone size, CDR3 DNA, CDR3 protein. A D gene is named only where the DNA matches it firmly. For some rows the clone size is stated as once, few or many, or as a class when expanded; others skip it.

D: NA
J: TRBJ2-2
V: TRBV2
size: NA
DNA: TGTGCCAGCAGTCCCCCGGCAGGGAAAGAGCTGTTTTTT
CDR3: CASSPPAGKELFF

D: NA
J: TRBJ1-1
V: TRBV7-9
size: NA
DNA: TGTGCCAGCAGCTTCGTCAACACTGAAGCTTTCTTT
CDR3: CASSFVNTEAFF

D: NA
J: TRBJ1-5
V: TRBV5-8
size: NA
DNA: TGTGCCAGCAGCCCGGGGGTGAGCAATCAGCCCCAGCATTTT
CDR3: CASSPGVSNQPQHF

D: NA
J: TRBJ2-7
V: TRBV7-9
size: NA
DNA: TGTGCCAGCAGCTTATGGGACATCCAATACGAGCAGTACTTC
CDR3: CASSLWDIQYEQYF

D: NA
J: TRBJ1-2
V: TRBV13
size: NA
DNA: TGTGCCAGCAGCATGTCTAACTATGGCTACACCTTC
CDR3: CASSMSNYGYTF

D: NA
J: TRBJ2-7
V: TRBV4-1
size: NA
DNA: TGCGCCAGCAGCTCTAGCGCCGGGAGCTCCTACGAGCAGTACTTC
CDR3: CASSSSAGSSYEQYF

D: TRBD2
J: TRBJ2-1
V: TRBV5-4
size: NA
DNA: TGTGCCAGCAGCTCTAGCGGGGGGCCAAATTACAATGAGCAGTTCTTC
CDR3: CASSSSGGPNYNEQFF

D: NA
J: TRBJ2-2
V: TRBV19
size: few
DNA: TGTGCCAGTAGCCCAGATCCCGGGGAGCTGTTTTTT
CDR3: CASSPDPGELFF

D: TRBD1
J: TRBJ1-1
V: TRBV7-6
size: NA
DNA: TGTGCCAGCAGCTTAGGGGACAGGGGCACTGAAGCTTTCTTT
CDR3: CASSLGDRGTEAFF

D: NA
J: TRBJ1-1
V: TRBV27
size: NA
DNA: TGTGCCAGCAGCCTCGTTGGAGGAGGGACTGAAGCTTTCTTT
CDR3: CASSLVGGGTEAFF

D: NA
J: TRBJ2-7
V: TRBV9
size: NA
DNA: TGTGCCAGCAGCGTAGCGGCAGGTACCTACGAGCAGTACTTC
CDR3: CASSVAAGTYEQYF

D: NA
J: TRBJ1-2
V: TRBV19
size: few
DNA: TGTGCCAGTAGTGGCTCGGCAGGGGCCTACTATGGCTACACCTTC
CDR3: CASSGSAGAYYGYTF

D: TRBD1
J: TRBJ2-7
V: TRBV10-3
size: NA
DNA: TGTGCCATTCATTCCGGGACAGGCACGAACTCCTACGAGCAGTACTTC
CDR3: CAIHSGTGTNSYEQYF

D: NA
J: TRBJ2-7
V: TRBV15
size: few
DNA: TGTGCCACCAGCAGAGATTTAGGTACGGTTGGCGAGCAGTACTTC
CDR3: CATSRDLGTVGEQYF

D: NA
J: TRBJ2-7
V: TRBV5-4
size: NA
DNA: TGTGCCAGCCAACGATCGGACACCTCCTACGAGCAGTACTTC
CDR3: CASQRSDTSYEQYF

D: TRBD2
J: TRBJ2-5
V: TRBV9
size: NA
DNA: TGTGCCAGCAGCGTAGGGGCGGGGGGGCCCCAAGAGACCCAGTACTTC
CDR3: CASSVGAGGPQETQYF

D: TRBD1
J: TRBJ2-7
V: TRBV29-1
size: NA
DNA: TGCAGCGTTAGGGTAATTGGGGACAGGGGGACCCACGAGCAGTACTTC
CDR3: CSVRVIGDRGTHEQYF

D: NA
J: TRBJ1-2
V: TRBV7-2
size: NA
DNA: TGTGCCAGCAGCACTAGAAGTACCTACTACACCTTC
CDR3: CASSTRSTYYTF

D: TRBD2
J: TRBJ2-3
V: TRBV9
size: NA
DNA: TGTGCCAGCAGCTCAGGGAGGGCCACAGATACGCAGTATTTT
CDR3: CASSSGRATDTQYF

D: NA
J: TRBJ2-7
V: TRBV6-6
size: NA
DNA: TGTGCCACCAGCGACAGGTTCTACGAGCAGTACTTC
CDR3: CATSDRFYEQYF

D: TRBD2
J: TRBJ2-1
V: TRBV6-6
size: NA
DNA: TGTGCCAGCAGTTACAATAGCGGGGCTTACAATGAGCAGTTCTTC
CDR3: CASSYNSGAYNEQFF

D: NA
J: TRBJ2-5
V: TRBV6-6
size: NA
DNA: TGTGCCAGCAGCGTAACAGGGGAGGGGGAGACCCAGTACTTC
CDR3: CASSVTGEGETQYF

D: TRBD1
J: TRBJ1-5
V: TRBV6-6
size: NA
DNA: TGTGCCAGCAGTTCCATAGGACAGGGAGACCAGCCCCAGCATTTT
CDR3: CASSSIGQGDQPQHF

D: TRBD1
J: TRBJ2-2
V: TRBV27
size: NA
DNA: TGTGCCAGCAGTTTATACCCGACAGGGGGGAACACCGGGGAGCTGTTTTTT
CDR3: CASSLYPTGGNTGELFF

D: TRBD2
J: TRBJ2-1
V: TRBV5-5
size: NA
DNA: TGTGCCAGCAGCTTGCTAGCGGGCGCTTATTCCTACAATGAGCAGTTCTTC
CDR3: CASSLLAGAYSYNEQFF

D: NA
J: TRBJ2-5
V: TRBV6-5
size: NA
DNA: TGTGCCAGCAGTTGGACGGAACAAGAGACCCAGTACTTC
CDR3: CASSWTEQETQYF

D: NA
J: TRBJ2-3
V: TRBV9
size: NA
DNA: TGTGCCAGCAGCGTAGGCGGCAGGGCGACAGATACGCAGTATTTT
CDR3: CASSVGGRATDTQYF

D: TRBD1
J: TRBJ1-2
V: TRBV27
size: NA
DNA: TGTGCCAGCAGTTCATTACAGGGGGCGCTTGGCTACACCTTC
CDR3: CASSSLQGALGYTF

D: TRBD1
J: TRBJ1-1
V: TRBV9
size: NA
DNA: TGTGCCAGCGGAGGCTTGGGACAGGGGGCAGCTGGTGAAGCTTTCTTT
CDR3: CASGGLGQGAAGEAFF

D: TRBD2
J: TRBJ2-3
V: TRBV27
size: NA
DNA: TGTGCCAGCAGTTTCGGCGGGAGTCAAACGCAGTATTTT
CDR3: CASSFGGSQTQYF

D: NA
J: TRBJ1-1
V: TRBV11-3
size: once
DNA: TGTGCCAGCAGCTTTCGGGCAGGAGGTGAAGCTTTCTTT
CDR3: CASSFRAGGEAFF

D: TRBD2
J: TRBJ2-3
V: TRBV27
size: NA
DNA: TGTGCCAGCAGTTCACCCCCGGGGGGGGTCACAGATACGCAGTATTTT
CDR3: CASSSPPGGVTDTQYF

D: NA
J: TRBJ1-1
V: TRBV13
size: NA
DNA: TGTGCCAGCAGCCCTAACCTACTGAACACTGAAGCTTTCTTT
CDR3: CASSPNLLNTEAFF

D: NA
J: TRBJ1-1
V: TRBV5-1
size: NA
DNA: TGCGCCAGCAGCTTTCGGAAACGGAGTGAAGCTTTCTTT
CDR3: CASSFRKRSEAFF

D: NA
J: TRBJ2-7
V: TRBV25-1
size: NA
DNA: TGTGCCAGCAGCTCGACAGACTCCTACGAGCAGTACTTC
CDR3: CASSSTDSYEQYF

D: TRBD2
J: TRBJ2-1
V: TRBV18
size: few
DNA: TGTGCCAGCTCACCGGCGGGGGGGGATGAGCAGTTCTTC
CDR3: CASSPAGGDEQFF

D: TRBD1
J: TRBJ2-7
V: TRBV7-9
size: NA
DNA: TGTGCCAGCAGCCGAGGACAGGACCTAAACACCTACGAGCAGTACTTC
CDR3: CASSRGQDLNTYEQYF

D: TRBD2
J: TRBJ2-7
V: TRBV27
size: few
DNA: TGTGCCAGCAGTCTGGGGGGGAAGCCCTACGAGCAGTACTTC
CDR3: CASSLGGKPYEQYF

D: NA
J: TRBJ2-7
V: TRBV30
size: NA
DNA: TGTGCCTGGAGGTATTTCACAGGAGGCTCCTACGAGCAGTACTTC
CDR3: CAWRYFTGGSYEQYF

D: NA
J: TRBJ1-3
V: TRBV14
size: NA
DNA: TGTGCCAGCAGCCCGTACAGGCCGAGCTCTGGAAACACCATATATTTT
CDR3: CASSPYRPSSGNTIYF

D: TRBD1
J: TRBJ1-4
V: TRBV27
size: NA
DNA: TGTGCCAGCAGTCCCCGACAGGGAAACAGGGAAAAACTGTTTTTT
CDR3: CASSPRQGNREKLFF

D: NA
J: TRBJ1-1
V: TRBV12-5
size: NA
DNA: TGTGCTAGTGGTTTGGGGGCGAACACTGAAGCTTTCTTT
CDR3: CASGLGANTEAFF

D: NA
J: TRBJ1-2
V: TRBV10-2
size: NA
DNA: TGCGCCAGCAGTGAGGGGCGACCCTATGGCTACACCTTC
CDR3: CASSEGRPYGYTF

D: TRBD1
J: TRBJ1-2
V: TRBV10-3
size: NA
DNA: TGTGCCATCAGTGAGTCGCCAGGGGGAGACTATGGCTACACCTTC
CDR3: CAISESPGGDYGYTF